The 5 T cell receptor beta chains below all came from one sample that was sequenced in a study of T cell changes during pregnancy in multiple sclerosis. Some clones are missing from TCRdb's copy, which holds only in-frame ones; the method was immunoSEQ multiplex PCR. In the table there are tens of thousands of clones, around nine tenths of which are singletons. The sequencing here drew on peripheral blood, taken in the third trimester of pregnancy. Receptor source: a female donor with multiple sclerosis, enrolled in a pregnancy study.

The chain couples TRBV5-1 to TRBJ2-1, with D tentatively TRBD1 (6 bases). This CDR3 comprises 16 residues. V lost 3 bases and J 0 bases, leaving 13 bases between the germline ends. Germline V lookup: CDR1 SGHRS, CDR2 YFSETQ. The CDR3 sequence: CASSSRTELSYNEQFF. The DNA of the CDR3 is TGCGCCAGCAGCTCGCGGACAGAACTCTCCTACAATGAGCAGTTCTTC.

The chain's CDR3 is CASSKRTSGVSDTQYF. The CDR3 nucleotides read TGTGCCAGCAGCAAAAGGACTAGCGGGGTTTCAGATACGCAGTATTTT. The V call is TRBV9, the J call TRBJ2-3; TRBD2 matches at 12 bases. In germline, CDR1 is SGDLS, CDR2 YYNGEE. Germline trimming cut 4 bases from V and 4 bases from J; bases unmatched to any gene: 7. This CDR3 spans 16 amino acids.

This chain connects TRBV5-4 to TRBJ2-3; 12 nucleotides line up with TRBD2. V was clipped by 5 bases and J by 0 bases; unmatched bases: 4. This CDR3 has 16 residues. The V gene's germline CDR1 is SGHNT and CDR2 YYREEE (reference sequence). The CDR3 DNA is TGTGCCAGCAGTCAAGGACTAGCGGGGAGCACAGATACGCAGTATTTT. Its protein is CASSQGLAGSTDTQYF.

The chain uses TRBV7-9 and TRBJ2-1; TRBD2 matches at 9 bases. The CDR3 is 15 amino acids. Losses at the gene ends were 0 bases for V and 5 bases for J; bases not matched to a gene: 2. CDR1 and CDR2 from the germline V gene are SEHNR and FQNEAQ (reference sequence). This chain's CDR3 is CASSLASGSHNEQFF. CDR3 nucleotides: TGTGCCAGCAGCTTAGCTAGCGGGAGCCACAATGAGCAGTTCTTC.

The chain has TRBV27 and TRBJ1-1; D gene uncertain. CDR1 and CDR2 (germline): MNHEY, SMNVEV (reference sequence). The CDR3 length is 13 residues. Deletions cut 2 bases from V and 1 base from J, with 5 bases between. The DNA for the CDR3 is TGTGCCAGCAGTTTAGCCAGGAACACTGAAGCTTTCTTT. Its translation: CASSLARNTEAFF.